A selection of T cell receptor beta chains follows, all from one sample in a study of blood T cell repertoires in COVID-19. The protocol was immunoSEQ multiplex PCR, while the TCRdb copy is restricted to in-frame clones and leaves out a portion. This table holds about 150,000 clones, approximately 80% found once. The sequencing sample was made of PBMCs or T cells enriched from blood (not recorded which). The receptor source for this set is a woman in her thirties or forties who had recovered from COVID-19. CDR3s include the opening cysteine and the closing phenylalanine or tryptophan. The D gene is left open where the match is weak. The listing skips clone size in some rows; elsewhere it reads once, few, many or a size class.

clone size,D gene,V gene,J gene,CDR3 protein,CDR3 DNA
.,TRBD1,TRBV13,TRBJ2-5,CASSRETGVFGTQYF,TGTGCCAGCAGCCGCGAGACAGGGGTTTTTGGGACCCAGTACTTC
.,.,TRBV5-1,TRBJ2-1,CASSLWGWRVDNEQFF,TGCGCCAGCAGCTTGTGGGGATGGAGGGTTGATAATGAGCAGTTCTTC
.,.,TRBV5-4,TRBJ2-7,CASSLVDSRGGEYF,TGTGCCAGCAGCTTGGTCGACTCTCGAGGCGGGGAGTACTTC
.,.,TRBV6-5,TRBJ1-4,CASRDSATNEKLFF,TGTGCCAGCAGGGACAGTGCAACTAATGAAAAACTGTTTTTT
.,TRBD1,TRBV5-1,TRBJ1-1,CASSPGLDRDTEAFF,TGCGCCAGCAGCCCAGGACTCGACAGGGACACTGAAGCTTTCTTT
.,TRBD1,TRBV7-8,TRBJ1-3,CASSMGQSSGNTIYF,TGTGCCAGCAGCATGGGACAGAGCTCTGGAAACACCATATATTTT
.,.,TRBV5-6,TRBJ1-3,CASSPGYSGNTIYF,TGTGCCAGCAGCCCAGGGTACTCTGGAAACACCATATATTTT
.,TRBD1,TRBV7-8,TRBJ2-5,CASSLDRQGGVETQYF,TGTGCCAGCAGCTTAGACAGACAGGGGGGTGTGGAGACCCAGTACTTC
.,.,TRBV10-3,TRBJ2-3,CAITMTDTQYF,TGTGCCATCACCATGACAGATACGCAGTATTTT
.,TRBD2,TRBV5-1,TRBJ2-2,CASTPGGVQITGELFF,TGCGCCAGCACCCCGGGAGGGGTTCAGATTACGGGGGAGCTGTTTTTT
once,.,TRBV21-1,TRBJ1-1,CASSQDRGGTEAFF,TGTGCCAGCAGCCAAGACAGGGGTGGAACTGAAGCTTTCTTT
.,.,TRBV18,TRBJ1-1,CASSPREVSNEAFF,TGTGCCAGCTCACCTCGCGAGGTTTCGAACGAAGCTTTCTTT
.,TRBD2,TRBV6-5,TRBJ2-5,CASRRLAGAQETQYF,TGTGCCAGCAGAAGACTAGCGGGGGCCCAAGAGACCCAGTACTTC
.,TRBD2,TRBV5-6,TRBJ2-5,CASSLVSGKETQYF,TGTGCCAGCAGCTTGGTTAGCGGGAAGGAGACCCAGTACTTC
.,TRBD1,TRBV18,TRBJ1-5,CASSPTGQGNQPQHF,TGTGCCAGCTCACCAACAGGACAGGGAAATCAGCCCCAGCATTTT
.,.,TRBV2,TRBJ1-1,CARRGSDTEAFF,TGTGCCAGGCGAGGGAGCGACACTGAAGCTTTCTTT
.,TRBD1,TRBV18,TRBJ1-1,CASSDDREVTEAFF,TGTGCCAGCTCAGACGACAGGGAAGTGACTGAAGCTTTCTTT
.,.,TRBV4-1,TRBJ1-5,CASSPNSNQPQHF,TGCGCCAGCAGCCCCAATAGCAATCAGCCCCAGCATTTT
.,.,TRBV6-8,TRBJ1-3,CAGKGRSSGNTIYF,TGTGCCGGAAAGGGGCGGAGCTCTGGAAACACCATATATTTT
.,.,TRBV7-6,TRBJ1-1,CASSLSGAMNTEAFF,TGTGCCAGCAGCTTAAGTGGAGCCATGAACACTGAAGCTTTCTTT
.,TRBD1,TRBV13,TRBJ1-3,CASSSTRTGGNTIYF,TGTGCCAGCAGCTCCACCCGGACAGGTGGAAACACCATATATTTT
.,.,TRBV7-3,TRBJ1-6,CASSLDGNSPLHF,TGTGCCAGCAGCTTAGATGGCAATTCACCCCTCCACTTT